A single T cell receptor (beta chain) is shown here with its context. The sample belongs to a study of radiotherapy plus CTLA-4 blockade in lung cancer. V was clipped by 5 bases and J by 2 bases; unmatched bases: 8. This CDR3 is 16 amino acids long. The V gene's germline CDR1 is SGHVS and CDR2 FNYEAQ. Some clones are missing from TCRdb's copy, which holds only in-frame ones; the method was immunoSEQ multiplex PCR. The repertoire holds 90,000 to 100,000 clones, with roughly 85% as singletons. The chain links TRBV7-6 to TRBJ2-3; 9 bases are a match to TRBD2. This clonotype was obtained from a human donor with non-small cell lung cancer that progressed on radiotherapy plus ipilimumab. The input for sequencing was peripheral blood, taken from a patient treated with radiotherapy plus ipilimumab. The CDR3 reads CASSVLAGADTDTQYF. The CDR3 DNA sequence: TGTGCCAGCAGCGTTTTAGCGGGAGCGGACACAGATACGCAGTATTTT.